Listed here are 27 T cell receptor beta chains from one sample, sequenced in a study of T-cell memory formation after mild COVID-19. MiXCR was run by TCRdb on the 5' RACE reads, yielding one entry per CDR3 protein. The data show just over 300,000 distinct CDR3 sequences, roughly 21% seen once. The sample taken for sequencing was PBMCs or a T cell subset sorted from them (not recorded which). The source of these receptors is a man younger than 35 who had mild COVID-19 (a few samples of this study predate the infection). Cell type and time point are not known.

This rearrangement joins TRBV15 to TRBJ1-1; maybe TRBD1 (5 bases). There are 11 residues in the CDR3. With 4 bases removed from V and 8 bases from J, the gap between germline ends came to 8 bases. Germline values: CDR1 LNHNV, CDR2 YYDKDF (reference sequence). DNA for the CDR3: TGTGCCACCAGCATAGGGACCGAAGCTTTCTTT. It yields the protein CATSIGTEAFF.

In its sample, this clonotype was seen a few times. The chain couples TRBV6-5 to TRBJ2-2; 9 nucleotides agree with TRBD1. Germline CDR1 MNHEY, CDR2 SVGAGI. This CDR3 is built from 15 residues. Losses at the gene ends were 2 bases for V and 7 bases for J; bases not matched to a gene: 5. The CDR3 loop reads CASSYGTGLSGELFF. The CDR3 nucleotides read TGTGCCAGCAGTTACGGGACAGGGCTAAGCGGGGAGCTGTTTTTT.

This clonotype was detected ten times or more. The chain couples TRBV4-2 to TRBJ1-2; 9 nucleotides align to TRBD1. J was trimmed by 4 bases and V by 4 bases; bases with no gene match: 10. Germline assignment: CDR1 LGHNA and CDR2 YNFKEQ. The CDR3 loop spans 16 amino acids. The CDR3 nucleotides read TGTGCCAGCAGCCGCCAGAACAGGGGGCGGACCTATGGCTACACCTTC. Translating gives CASSRQNRGRTYGYTF.

This chain uses TRBV18 with TRBJ2-4; a weak D match, TRBD1 (6 bases). V gave up 3 bases and J gave up 7 bases, with 16 bases separating them. The germline V gene has CDR1 KGHSH and CDR2 LQKENI. CDR3 length equals 15 residues. The CDR3 protein is CASSPARGIGNIQYF. The CDR3 nucleotides are TGTGCCAGCTCACCGGCCAGGGGTATTGGGAACATTCAGTACTTC.

The gene calls are TRBV10-3 and TRBJ2-7, with TRBD1 matching over 8 bases. The germline V gene encodes CDR1 ENHRY and CDR2 SYGVKD. The V segment lost 7 bases and the J segment 5 bases; nucleotides outside the gene matches: 7. This CDR3 contains 13 residues. The CDR3 loop is CAIKPGRGHEQYF. As DNA, the CDR3 is TGTGCCATCAAACCCGGCAGGGGGCACGAGCAGTACTTC.

The rearrangement uses TRBV9 and TRBJ1-5; D remains ambiguous. From germline, CDR1 is SGDLS and CDR2 YYNGEE. The CDR3 runs 13 residues. The V gene lost 2 bases and the J gene lost 6 bases, with 9 bases spanning the gap. CDR3 sequence: CASSVTVGQPQHF. CDR3 in DNA: TGTGCCAGCAGCGTCACCGTTGGTCAGCCCCAGCATTTT.

The sample holds a few counts of this clonotype. This chain connects TRBV18 to TRBJ2-5; D is unclear. This CDR3 has 14 amino acids. CDR1 KGHSH and CDR2 LQKENI come from the germline V gene. Trimming stripped 2 bases from V and 1 base from J, with 8 bases between. CDR3 amino acids: CASSPWGAQETQYF. The CDR3 DNA sequence: TGTGCCAGCTCACCATGGGGTGCCCAAGAGACCCAGTACTTC.

The rearrangement joins TRBV7-2 to TRBJ2-5; D call uncertain. Germline V lookup: CDR1 SGHTA, CDR2 FQGNSA. The CDR3 covers 13 residues. The germline V and J ends were trimmed by 5 bases and 1 base, with 8 bases remaining between them. The CDR3 loop is CASSPPSQETQYF. The CDR3 bases are TGTGCCAGCAGCCCTCCGTCCCAAGAGACCCAGTACTTC.

This clonotype was recorded a few times. The chain joins TRBV5-6 to TRBJ1-4, with 8 bases identical to TRBD1. CDR1 SGHDT and CDR2 YYEEEE come from the germline V gene. The CDR3 runs to 14 residues. Trimming removed 4 bases from V and 3 bases from J; junction bases left unmatched: 2. In DNA form, the CDR3 reads TGTGCCAGCAGCCAACAGGGGGCTAATGAAAAACTGTTTTTT. Its protein product is CASSQQGANEKLFF.

V and J are TRBV15 and TRBJ2-5; tentatively, D is TRBD2 (6 bases). V was clipped by 2 bases and J by 4 bases, with 11 bases between them. This CDR3 spans 14 amino acids. Germline lookup yields CDR1 LNHNV and CDR2 YYDKDF (reference sequence). The CDR3 sequence: CATSRSTGVETQYF. CDR3 in DNA: TGTGCCACCAGCAGATCGACGGGGGTAGAGACCCAGTACTTC. Using reference TRBV15 and TRBJ2-5 for the parts outside the CDR3, the full variable domain is DAMVIQNPRYQVTQFGKPVTLSCSQTLNHNVMYWYQQKSSQAPKLLFHYYDKDFNNEADTPDNFQSRRPNTSFCFLDIRSPGLGDTAMYLCATSRSTGVETQYFGPGTRLLVL.

J is TRBJ2-2 and V is TRBV15; 7 nucleotides align to TRBD2. CDR1 LNHNV and CDR2 YYDKDF come from the germline V gene (reference sequence). This CDR3 comprises 13 residues. Trimming at V came to 3 bases and at J to 6 bases, leaving 1 base not matched to a gene. In DNA, the CDR3 is TGTGCCACCAGCAGCCGGGGGGCCGGGGAGCTGTTTTTT. This codes for CATSSRGAGELFF. Full variable domain (rest looked up from reference TRBV15 and TRBJ2-2): DAMVIQNPRYQVTQFGKPVTLSCSQTLNHNVMYWYQQKSSQAPKLLFHYYDKDFNNEADTPDNFQSRRPNTSFCFLDIRSPGLGDTAMYLCATSSRGAGELFFGEGSRLTVL.

The chain is built from TRBV21-1 and TRBJ2-6; TRBD1, the D gene given by the table, was not confirmed from the DNA. TRBV21-1 is annotated as a pseudogene. CDR3 length: 17 amino acids. The CDR3 protein is CASSGGALGAGANVLTF. The CDR3 DNA is TGTGCCAGCAGCGGGGGGGCTCTGGGCGCTGGGGCCAACGTCCTGACTTTC.

The CDR3 loop is CASSFQRGTQETQYF. The CDR3 DNA reads as TGTGCCAGCAGCTTCCAACGAGGCACCCAAGAGACCCAGTACTTC. The chain is built from TRBV7-2 and TRBJ2-5; unclear D gene. V was shortened by 3 bases and J by 1 base, with 12 bases between the two germline ends. The germline CDR1 and CDR2 sequences are SGHTA and FQGNSA. The CDR3 has 15 amino acids.

The chain employs TRBV29-1 and TRBJ1-3; D is unresolved. The V end lost 5 bases, the J end lost 3 bases, and 14 bases lay between the germline ends. The CDR3 is made up of 14 amino acids. Per the germline V gene, CDR1 is SQVTM and CDR2 is ANQGSEA. The CDR3 region is CSVLVARSGNTIYF. CDR3 bases: TGCAGCGTTTTGGTAGCCAGGAGTGGAAACACCATATATTTT.

The rearrangement links TRBV2 to TRBJ1-1; the D is unclear. CDR1 and CDR2 from the germline V gene are SNHLY and FYNNEI. The V end lost 3 bases, the J end lost 4 bases, and 12 bases lay between the germline ends. The CDR3 has 14 residues. This chain's CDR3 is CASSDGLLGTEAFF. The CDR3 DNA sequence: TGTGCCAGCAGTGACGGGCTGTTGGGCACTGAAGCTTTCTTT.

The chain uses TRBV27 and TRBJ1-1, with D perhaps TRBD1 (5 bases). The germline gives CDR1 MNHEY, CDR2 SMNVEV (reference sequence). Trimming took 5 bases from V and 0 from J, leaving 16 bases between them. There are 16 residues in the CDR3. The CDR3, as DNA: TGTGCCAGCAGTCCGTCGCGCCCGGGGGTGAACACTGAAGCTTTCTTT. Its translation: CASSPSRPGVNTEAFF.

The chain is built from TRBV20-1 and TRBJ1-5, with a weak D call TRBD1 (5 bases). The V end lost 4 bases, the J end lost 0 bases, and 10 bases lay between the germline ends. The CDR3 is made up of 14 amino acids. Germline V gene sequence: CDR1 DFQATT, CDR2 SNEGSKA (reference sequence). CDR3 sequence: CSAMQGNSNQPQHF. In DNA, the CDR3 is TGCAGTGCTATGCAGGGAAATAGCAATCAGCCCCAGCATTTT.

This chain connects TRBV5-1 to TRBJ2-3; TRBD2 might be the D (6 bases). The V gene's germline CDR1 is SGHRS and CDR2 YFSETQ. The CDR3 consists of 13 residues. V was trimmed by 3 bases and J by 3 bases, leaving 8 bases between them. CDR3 sequence: CASSSEGTDTQYF. The DNA of the CDR3 is TGCGCCAGCAGCTCGGAGGGGACAGATACGCAGTATTTT.

The rearrangement joins TRBV29-1 to TRBJ2-7; D unresolved. Germline V lookup: CDR1 SQVTM, CDR2 ANQGSEA. V was clipped by 0 bases and J by 3 bases, with 6 bases between them. The CDR3 covers 12 residues. This CDR3 reads CSVEDLGYEQYF. CDR3 nucleotides: TGCAGCGTTGAAGATCTGGGCTACGAGCAGTACTTC.

CDR3 nucleotides: TGTGCCAGCAGCCTCCAGCTTCCCCCCAATGAGCAGTTCTTC. This codes for CASSLQLPPNEQFF. The chain uses TRBV5-6 and TRBJ2-1; D remains unclear. The CDR3 length is 14 residues. The ends were cut back, 4 bases at V and 6 bases at J, with 14 bases in the middle. Germline V lookup: CDR1 SGHDT, CDR2 YYEEEE.

This clonotype was counted a few times. The chain recombines TRBV3-1 with TRBJ2-5; 13 nucleotides line up with TRBD2. V lost 3 bases, J lost 5 bases, and 6 bases stayed unmatched. The length of the CDR3 is 16 residues. The germline CDR1 and CDR2 sequences are LGHDT and YNNKEL (reference sequence). This chain's CDR3 is CASSQWTSGGDETQYF. CDR3 nucleotides: TGTGCCAGCAGCCAGTGGACTAGCGGGGGAGATGAGACCCAGTACTTC.

This clonotype was seen repeatedly, ten times or more. V gene TRBV5-1 combines with J gene TRBJ2-7, with TRBD1 matching 8 bases. Germline CDR1 and CDR2: SGHRS and YFSETQ. Losses at the gene ends were 4 bases for V and 3 bases for J; bases not matched to a gene: 6. CDR3 size: 14 residues. CDR3 loop: CASSEQGEGYEQYF. CDR3 bases: TGCGCCAGCAGCGAACAGGGGGAAGGCTACGAGCAGTACTTC.

The chain combines TRBV5-1 with TRBJ2-5; 7 positions agree with TRBD2. After removal of 4 bases from V and 0 bases from J, the junction contained 3 bases not matched to a gene. Germline-derived CDR1 and CDR2 are SGHRS and YFSETQ. This CDR3 has 14 amino acids. The CDR3 region is CASSAAGYQETQYF. As DNA, the CDR3 is TGCGCCAGCAGCGCAGCGGGGTACCAAGAGACCCAGTACTTC. The full variable domain, with the rest looked up from reference TRBV5-1 and TRBJ2-5, is KAGVTQTPRYLIKTRGQQVTLSCSPISGHRSVSWYQQTPGQGLQFLFEYFSETQRNKGNFPGRFSGRQFSNSRSEMNVSTLELGDSALYLCASSAAGYQETQYFGPGTRLLVL.

This rearrangement joins TRBV9 to TRBJ2-5; a possible D gene is TRBD2 (6 bases). The V and J ends lost 3 bases and 5 bases respectively, with 11 bases between them. The CDR3 is 13 amino acids. The germline V gene has CDR1 SGDLS and CDR2 YYNGEE. In nucleotides, the CDR3 is TGTGCCAGCAGCGCGCCAGGAGGGGAGACCCAGTACTTC. Translated: CASSAPGGETQYF.

This clonotype was seen a handful of times. The chain joins TRBV2 to TRBJ2-7; TRBD2 aligns across 9 bases. CDR3 length: 15 residues. Germline loops: CDR1 SNHLY, CDR2 FYNNEI. Trimming at V came to 2 bases and at J to 2 bases, leaving 4 bases not matched to a gene. The CDR3 region has the DNA TGTGCCAGCAGTGAATTAGCGGGGGCCGCCTACGAGCAGTACTTC. Translation gives CASSELAGAAYEQYF.

This chain uses TRBV27 with TRBJ2-5; no clear D. V was pared by 8 bases and J by 8 bases, with 12 bases between. There are 11 residues in the CDR3. Germline loops: CDR1 MNHEY, CDR2 SMNVEV (reference sequence). The CDR3 DNA sequence: TGTGCCAGCGGCTACAAGGATACCCAGTACTTC. This translates into CASGYKDTQYF.

This clonotype has only a few counts. The V call is TRBV7-2, the J call TRBJ1-5; unclear D gene. Germline CDR1 SGHTA, CDR2 FQGNSA. The germline V and J ends were trimmed by 4 bases and 7 bases, with 11 bases remaining between them. The CDR3 is 13 amino acids. CDR3 region: CASSWEIGQPQHF. CDR3 DNA: TGTGCCAGCAGCTGGGAAATCGGCCAGCCCCAGCATTTT.